These T cell receptor beta chains were read from a single sample in a study of blood T cell repertoires in COVID-19. Using immunoSEQ multiplex PCR, the repertoire was profiled, and TCRdb retains in-frame clones only, with some absent. The table shows more than 85,000 clones, with approximately 80% occurring only once. What was sequenced was peripheral blood. Receptor source: a man aged 60 to 69 with active or convalescent COVID-19. The CDR3 runs from the conserved cysteine through the conserved F or W. A D gene is named only where the DNA matches it firmly. Clone size appears in some rows only: once, few, many, or a class for an expanded clone.

D: -
V: TRBV18
J: TRBJ1-5
size: once
DNA: TGTGCCAGCTCACCCCAGGGAAGGGGCCAGCCCCAGCATTTT
CDR3: CASSPQGRGQPQHF

D: TRBD1
V: TRBV9
J: TRBJ1-1
size: few
DNA: TGTGCCAGCAGCCCGGGACAGGTCATGAACACTGAAGCTTTCTTT
CDR3: CASSPGQVMNTEAFF

D: TRBD2
V: TRBV27
J: TRBJ2-1
size: -
DNA: TGTGCCAGCAGGAACAGCGGGAGGGCCCCCAATGAGCAGTTCTTC
CDR3: CASRNSGRAPNEQFF

D: -
V: TRBV27
J: TRBJ1-6
size: -
DNA: TGTGCCAGCAAGCCAGGGGACTATAATTCACCCCTCCACTTT
CDR3: CASKPGDYNSPLHF

D: -
V: TRBV30
J: TRBJ1-1
size: -
DNA: TGTGCCTGGGGTCCTATGAACACTGAAGCTTTCTTT
CDR3: CAWGPMNTEAFF

D: -
V: TRBV10-3
J: TRBJ2-1
size: -
DNA: TGTGCCATCAGCGACTCAGGGAGGTCCTACAATGAGCAGTTCTTC
CDR3: CAISDSGRSYNEQFF

D: -
V: TRBV10-3
J: TRBJ2-5
size: -
DNA: TGTGCCATTAAGGAGGCAGGACAAGAGACCCAGTACTTC
CDR3: CAIKEAGQETQYF

D: -
V: TRBV6-2/TRBV6-3
J: TRBJ2-7
size: -
DNA: TGTGCCAGCAGTTTTGAGCGTGTTAAATCCTACGAGCAGTACTTC
CDR3: CASSFERVKSYEQYF

D: TRBD1
V: TRBV11-2
J: TRBJ1-1
size: -
DNA: TGTGCCAGCGGACCACAGGGGGGAACTGAAGCTTTCTTT
CDR3: CASGPQGGTEAFF

D: -
V: TRBV5-6
J: TRBJ1-2
size: -
DNA: TGTGCCAGCAGCCCCACCGGGACTGAATATGGCTACACCTTC
CDR3: CASSPTGTEYGYTF

D: -
V: TRBV7-9
J: TRBJ2-3
size: once
DNA: TGTGCCAGCAGCTTAGAGTCGCGGTCCACAGATACGCAGTATTTT
CDR3: CASSLESRSTDTQYF

D: -
V: TRBV27
J: TRBJ2-1
size: -
DNA: TGTGCCAGCAGTTTATCGAAAGGGACACTCTACAATGAGCAGTTCTTC
CDR3: CASSLSKGTLYNEQFF

D: TRBD2
V: TRBV14
J: TRBJ2-1
size: -
DNA: TGTGCCAGCAGCCACTTAACTAGCGCCTCCTACAATGAGCAGTTCTTC
CDR3: CASSHLTSASYNEQFF

D: -
V: TRBV11-3
J: TRBJ2-1
size: few
DNA: TGTGCCAGCAGCTTAGGGTGGACTGACAATGAGCAGTTCTTC
CDR3: CASSLGWTDNEQFF

D: -
V: TRBV6-6
J: TRBJ1-5
size: -
DNA: TGTGCCAGCAGTTACAGGGAGAATGGCAATCAGCCCCAGCATTTT
CDR3: CASSYRENGNQPQHF

D: TRBD1
V: TRBV18
J: TRBJ1-2
size: -
DNA: TGTGCCAGCTCACCAAACACAGGGGATCGCGGCTACACCTTC
CDR3: CASSPNTGDRGYTF

D: TRBD1
V: TRBV2
J: TRBJ2-1
size: -
DNA: TGTGCCAGCAGCAAACAGGGGGCCACCCTTGGAAATGAGCAGTTCTTC
CDR3: CASSKQGATLGNEQFF

D: TRBD2
V: TRBV9
J: TRBJ2-5
size: -
DNA: TGTGCCAGCAGCCCTAGACTAGCGGGGTACCAAGAGACCCAGTACTTC
CDR3: CASSPRLAGYQETQYF

D: -
V: TRBV6-5
J: TRBJ2-7
size: -
DNA: TGTGCCAGCAGTTACTCGCAGGGAGGGGGCTACGAGCAGTACTTC
CDR3: CASSYSQGGGYEQYF